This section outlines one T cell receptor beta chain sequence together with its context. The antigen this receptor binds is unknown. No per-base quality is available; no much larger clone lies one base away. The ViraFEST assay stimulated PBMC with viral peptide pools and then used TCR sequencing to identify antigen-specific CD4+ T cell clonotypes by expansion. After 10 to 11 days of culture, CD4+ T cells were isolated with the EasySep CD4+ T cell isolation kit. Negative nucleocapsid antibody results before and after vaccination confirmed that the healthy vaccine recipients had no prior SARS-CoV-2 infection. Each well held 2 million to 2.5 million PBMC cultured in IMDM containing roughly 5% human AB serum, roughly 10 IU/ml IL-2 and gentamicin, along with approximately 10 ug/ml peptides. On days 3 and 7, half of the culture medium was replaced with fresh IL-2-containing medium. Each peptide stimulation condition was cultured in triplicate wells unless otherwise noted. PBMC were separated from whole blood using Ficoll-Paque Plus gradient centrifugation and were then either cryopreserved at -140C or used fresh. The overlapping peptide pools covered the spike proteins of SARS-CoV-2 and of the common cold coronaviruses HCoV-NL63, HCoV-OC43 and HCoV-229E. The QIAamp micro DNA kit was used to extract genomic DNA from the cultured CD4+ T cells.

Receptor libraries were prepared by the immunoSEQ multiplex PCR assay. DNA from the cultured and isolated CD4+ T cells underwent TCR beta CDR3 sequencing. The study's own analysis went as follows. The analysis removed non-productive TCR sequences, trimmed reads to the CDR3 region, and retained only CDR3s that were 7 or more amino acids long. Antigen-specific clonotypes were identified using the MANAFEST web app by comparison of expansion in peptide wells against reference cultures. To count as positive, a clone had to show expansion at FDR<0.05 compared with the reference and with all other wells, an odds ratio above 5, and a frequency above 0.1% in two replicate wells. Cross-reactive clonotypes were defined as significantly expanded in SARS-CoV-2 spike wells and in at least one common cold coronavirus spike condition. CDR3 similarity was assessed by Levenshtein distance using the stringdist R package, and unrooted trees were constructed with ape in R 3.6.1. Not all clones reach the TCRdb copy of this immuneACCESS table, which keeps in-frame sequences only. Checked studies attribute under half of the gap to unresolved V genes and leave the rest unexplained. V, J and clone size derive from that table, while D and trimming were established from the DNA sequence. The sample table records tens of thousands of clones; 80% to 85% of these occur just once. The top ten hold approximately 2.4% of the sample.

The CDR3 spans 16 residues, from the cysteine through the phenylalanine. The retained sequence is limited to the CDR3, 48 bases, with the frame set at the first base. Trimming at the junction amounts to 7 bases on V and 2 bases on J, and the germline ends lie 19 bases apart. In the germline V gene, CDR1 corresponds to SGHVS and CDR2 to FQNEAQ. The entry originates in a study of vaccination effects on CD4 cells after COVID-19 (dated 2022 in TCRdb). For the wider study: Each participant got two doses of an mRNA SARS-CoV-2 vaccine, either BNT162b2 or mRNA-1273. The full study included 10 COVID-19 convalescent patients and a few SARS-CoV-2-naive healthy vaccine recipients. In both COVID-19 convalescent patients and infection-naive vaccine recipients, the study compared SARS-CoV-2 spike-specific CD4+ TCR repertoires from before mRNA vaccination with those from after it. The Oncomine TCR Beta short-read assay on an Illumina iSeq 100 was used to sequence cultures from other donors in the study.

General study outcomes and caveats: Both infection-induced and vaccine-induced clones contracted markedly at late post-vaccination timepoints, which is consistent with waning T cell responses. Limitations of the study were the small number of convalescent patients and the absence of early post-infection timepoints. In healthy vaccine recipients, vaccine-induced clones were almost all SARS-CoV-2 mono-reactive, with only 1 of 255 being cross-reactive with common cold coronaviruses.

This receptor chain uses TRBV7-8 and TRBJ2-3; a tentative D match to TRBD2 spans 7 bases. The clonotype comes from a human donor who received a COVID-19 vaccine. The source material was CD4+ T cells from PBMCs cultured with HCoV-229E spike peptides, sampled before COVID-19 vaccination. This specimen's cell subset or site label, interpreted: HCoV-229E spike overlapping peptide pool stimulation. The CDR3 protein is CASNHKGGAVTDTQYF. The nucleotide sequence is TGTGCCAGCAACCACAAAGGGGGGGCGGTCACAGATACGCAGTATTTT.